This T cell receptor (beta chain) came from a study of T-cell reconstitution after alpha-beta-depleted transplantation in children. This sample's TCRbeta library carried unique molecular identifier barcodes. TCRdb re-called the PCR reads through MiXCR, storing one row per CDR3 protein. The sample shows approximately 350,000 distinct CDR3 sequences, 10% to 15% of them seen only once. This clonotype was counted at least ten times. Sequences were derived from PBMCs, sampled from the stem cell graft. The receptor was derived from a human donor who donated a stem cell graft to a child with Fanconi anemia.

The CDR3 spells CASSLWDSTDTQYF. CDR3 DNA: TGTGCCAGCAGCTTGTGGGACAGCACAGATACGCAGTATTTT. The chain recombines TRBV5-5 with TRBJ2-3; the D gene could be TRBD1 or TRBD2 (5 bases each). The V gene's germline CDR1 is SGHKS and CDR2 YYEKEE (reference sequence). V was trimmed by 1 base and J by 0 bases, leaving 6 bases between them. The CDR3 is 14 amino acids.